Presented here are 5 T cell receptor beta chains from one specimen sequenced in a study of response to subunit inactivated influenza vaccine. MiXCR was run by TCRdb on the RT-PCR reads, yielding one entry per CDR3 protein. The sample records 450,000 to 600,000 distinct CDR3 sequences, 7.6% being singletons. The source material was PBMCs from blood, sampled about 24 months after vaccination. The receptors stem from a man between 50 and 75 years old who received an inactivated influenza vaccine.

The chain combines TRBV5-5 with TRBJ1-5, with D maybe TRBD1 (5 bases). CDR3 length: 16 residues. The V end lost 0 bases, the J end lost 1 base, and 11 bases lay between the germline ends. Germline CDR1 reads SGHKS; CDR2 reads YYEKEE (reference sequence). CDR3 bases: TGTGCCAGCAGCTTGGTAGGAGGGGACAGCAATCAGCCCCAGCATTTT. Translating gives CASSLVGGDSNQPQHF.

The chain is built from TRBV15 and TRBJ2-7; D unclear. The CDR3 totals 14 residues. Germline V lookup: CDR1 LNHNV, CDR2 YYDKDF (reference sequence). Trimming stripped 0 bases from V and 6 bases from J, with 12 bases between. CDR3: CATSRDVAAFEQYF. CDR3 DNA: TGTGCCACCAGCAGAGATGTGGCGGCCTTCGAGCAGTACTTC.

This clonotype turned up a few times. The chain carries TRBV27 and TRBJ1-5; TRBD1 aligns across 10 bases. This CDR3 has 16 residues. CDR1 MNHEY and CDR2 SMNVEV come from the germline V gene (reference sequence). V gave up 2 bases and J gave up 6 bases; unmatched junction bases: 7. This CDR3 is CASSLRATGGGQPQHF. For the CDR3, the DNA is TGTGCCAGCAGTTTAAGGGCGACAGGGGGCGGTCAGCCCCAGCATTTT.

This clonotype was counted a few times. DNA of the CDR3: TGTGCCAGCAGCCCTGGACAGGGGGCTTTAAAGACCCAGTACTTC. Protein sequence: CASSPGQGALKTQYF. V usage is TRBV3-1 and J usage is TRBJ2-5; 11 positions agree with TRBD1. The CDR3 totals 15 residues. With V trimmed by 4 bases and J by 6 bases, 7 bases remained unmatched. The germline V gene has CDR1 LGHDT and CDR2 YNNKEL (reference sequence).

This clonotype was found a few times. The chain uses TRBV20-1 and TRBJ1-6; D call uncertain. The V end lost 3 bases, the J end lost 0 bases, and 9 bases lay between the germline ends. CDR3 size: 15 residues. The V gene's germline CDR1 is DFQATT and CDR2 SNEGSKA (reference sequence). The CDR3 DNA is TGCAGTGCTAGCCTGGCCAGCTCCTATAATTCACCCCTCCACTTT. Amino acid sequence: CSASLASSYNSPLHF.